A single sample gave rise to the 14 T cell receptor beta chains below, sequenced in a study of blood T cells in healthy people across ages. Then a second PCR, running about 7 to 11 cycles, was carried out with a sample-barcoded 5' primer and a J-beta primer mix. TCRdb reprocessed the 5' RACE reads with MiXCR, giving one entry per CDR3 protein. The sample shows approximately 880,000 distinct CDR3 sequences, around 46% of them seen only once. Sequenced input: blood. These receptors all stem from a man aged 30 to 39 in good health.

This chain connects TRBV11-2 to TRBJ2-7; D not resolved. Between the trimmed V and J ends, which lost 3 bases and 1 base, there was a span of 22 bases. Germline loops: CDR1 SGHAT, CDR2 FQNNGV. The CDR3 length is 18 residues. The DNA of the CDR3 is TGTGCCAGCAGCTTCCTCGGGCCCGTGAAGCGTGGATCCTACGAGCAGTACTTC. Translation gives CASSFLGPVKRGSYEQYF.

CDR3 in DNA: TGTGCCAGCAGCTTCCCGACTAGCGGGGGGCACGGGGGCTACAATGAGCAGTTCTTC. Translated: CASSFPTSGGHGGYNEQFF. The chain couples TRBV7-2 to TRBJ2-1; TRBD2 aligns across 13 bases. CDR1 is SGHTA, CDR2 FQGNSA, per germline. The V gene end was trimmed by 3 bases and the J gene end by 3 bases; junction bases not matched to a gene: 11. This CDR3 has 19 amino acids.

The rearrangement links TRBV3-1 to TRBJ2-7; D could derive from TRBD1 or TRBD2 (5 bases each). CDR3 length: 13 residues. The germline gives CDR1 LGHDT, CDR2 YNNKEL (reference sequence). Trimming cost V 6 bases and J 4 bases, with 13 bases left between them. Here the CDR3 reads CASRGRFVYEQYF. The DNA of the CDR3 is TGTGCCAGCAGGGGACGGTTCGTGTACGAGCAGTACTTC.

This clonotype was seen more than once but under ten times. The genes are TRBV24-1 and TRBJ2-5, with D perhaps TRBD1 (6 bases). This CDR3 spans 14 amino acids. V was shortened by 4 bases and J by 11 bases, with 19 bases between the two germline ends. Germline CDR1 KGHDR, CDR2 SFDVKD. The CDR3 is CATSDPYRAGEQYF. As DNA, the CDR3 is TGTGCCACCAGTGACCCCTACAGGGCCGGGGAGCAGTACTTC.

This clonotype came up a few times. The chain combines TRBV28 with TRBJ2-1; D is uncertain. The CDR3 extends over 12 amino acids. V lost 7 bases to trimming and J lost 4 bases, with 8 bases between them. CDR1 and CDR2 (germline): MDHEN, SYDVKM. The CDR3 nucleotides read TGTGCCAGCACCTCAGAGTACAATGAGCAGTTCTTC. Protein: CASTSEYNEQFF.

This chain links TRBV6-5 with TRBJ1-1; perhaps TRBD1 as D (5 bases). CDR1 is MNHEY, CDR2 SVGAGI, per germline. The germline V and J ends were trimmed by 0 bases and 11 bases, with 19 bases remaining between them. The length of the CDR3 is 15 residues. CDR3 in DNA: TGTGCCAGCAGTTACTCGAGGCGGGGGTCGCTTGCGGCTTTCTTT. Amino acids: CASSYSRRGSLAAFF.

Comments on this clonotype: The junction shows a germline mismatch at one end, possibly a read error. The chain recombines TRBV20-1 with TRBJ1-5, with D possibly matching TRBD1 (5 bases). Germline lookup yields CDR1 DFQATT and CDR2 SNEGSKA (reference sequence). This CDR3 is 13 amino acids long. The CDR3: CSAIGHSDQPQHF. In DNA form, the CDR3 reads TGCAGTGCTATAGGACATAGCGATCAGCCCCAGCATTTT.

The chain uses TRBV20-1 and TRBJ2-1; 10 positions agree with TRBD2. TRBJ2-7 matches the DNA end more closely, so the J call is doubtful. CDR1 is DFQATT, CDR2 SNEGSKA, per germline (reference sequence). This CDR3 is built from 16 residues. CDR3 in DNA: TGCAGTGCAGTCCGAAGCGGGGGGGCCTCCTACAATGAGCAGTACTTC. This codes for CSAVRSGGASYNEQYF.

This clonotype has a handful of counts. The chain employs TRBV20-1 and TRBJ2-5; D possibly matches TRBD1 or TRBD2 (5 bases each). The CDR3 totals 15 residues. CDR1 and CDR2 (germline): DFQATT, SNEGSKA (reference sequence). The germline V and J ends were trimmed by 0 bases and 3 bases, with 14 bases remaining between them. The CDR3 coding sequence is TGCAGTGCTAGAGAGGCCGGGACGGGCAAAGAGACCCAGTACTTC. Its protein is CSAREAGTGKETQYF.

The DNA of the CDR3 is TGTGCCAGCAGACCCGACAGTGGACGCTACACCTTC. This sequence encodes CASRPDSGRYTF. The gene calls are TRBV12-3 or TRBV12-4 and TRBJ1-2; possibly TRBD1 for D (5 bases). This CDR3 has 12 amino acids. V lost 6 bases and J 9 bases, leaving 14 bases between the germline ends.

The genes are TRBV20-1 and TRBJ2-7; TRBD2 is a possible D gene (6 bases). V lost 4 bases, J lost 2 bases, and 12 bases lay in between. CDR3 length equals 13 residues. Per germline, CDR1 DFQATT and CDR2 SNEGSKA (reference sequence). CDR3 protein: CSATRDLTYEQYF. DNA of the CDR3: TGCAGTGCTACCAGGGACTTGACCTACGAGCAGTACTTC.

The chain links TRBV20-1 to TRBJ2-3, with D uncertain. This CDR3 spans 15 amino acids. V gave up 0 bases and J gave up 0 bases, with 10 bases separating them. Germline values: CDR1 DFQATT, CDR2 SNEGSKA (reference sequence). The DNA of the CDR3 is TGCAGTGCTAGAGATTGGGGATCTAGCACAGATACGCAGTATTTT. This encodes CSARDWGSSTDTQYF.

The chain uses TRBV5-1 and TRBJ2-5; 8 nucleotides match TRBD1. V trimming: 3 bases; J trimming: 2 bases; junction bases outside the gene matches: 9. The CDR3 loop spans 16 amino acids. The germline V gene encodes CDR1 SGHRS and CDR2 YFSETQ. The CDR3 loop is CASSSSGGNLQETQYF. The CDR3 DNA follows: TGCGCCAGCAGCTCGTCAGGGGGCAACCTACAAGAGACCCAGTACTTC. The full variable domain, its missing parts supplied by reference TRBV5-1 and TRBJ2-5, is KAGVTQTPRYLIKTRGQQVTLSCSPISGHRSVSWYQQTPGQGLQFLFEYFSETQRNKGNFPGRFSGRQFSNSRSEMNVSTLELGDSALYLCASSSSGGNLQETQYFGPGTRLLVL.

The genes are TRBV30 and TRBJ1-2; D may be TRBD1 (6 bases). The CDR3 totals 13 residues. V was shortened by 1 base and J by 7 bases, with 13 bases between the two germline ends. Looked up from germline, CDR1 is GTSNPN and CDR2 is SVGIG (reference sequence). The DNA for the CDR3 is TGTGCCTGGAGTGCAGGGCTCAGGGGTGGCTACACCTTC. Its translation: CAWSAGLRGGYTF. Filled out from reference TRBV30 and TRBJ1-2, the complete variable domain reads SQTIHQWPATLVQPVGSPLSLECTVEGTSNPNLYWYRQAAGRGLQLLFYSVGIGQISSEVPQNLSASRPQDRQFILSSKKLLLSDSGFYLCAWSAGLRGGYTFGSGTRLTVV.